The 4 T cell receptor beta chains below all came from one sample that was sequenced in a study of blood T cells in healthy people across ages. Primed by a sample-barcoded 5' primer and a J-beta primer mix, a second PCR proceeded for about 6 to 12 cycles. A single record per CDR3 protein comes from TCRdb applying MiXCR to the 5' RACE reads. Of 700,000 or so distinct CDR3 sequences listed, about a fifth are singletons. Material for sequencing was blood. These receptors were taken from a man in his 70s in good health.

A remark on this clonotype: Likely a read error: the CDR3 ends without its conserved phenylalanine or tryptophan. This chain connects TRBV12-3 or TRBV12-4 to TRBJ2-4; tentatively, D is TRBD1 (6 bases). V gave up 5 bases and J gave up 8 bases, with 25 bases separating them. The CDR3 totals 17 residues. CDR3 in DNA: TGTGCCAGCAGTCCAAACCCACAGGGTGTCGGTTTTTACATTCAGTACCTC. Protein sequence: CASSPNPQGVGFYIQYL.

The rearrangement joins TRBV13 to TRBJ2-1; D gene unclear. The J call may be wrong; the DNA end is better matched by TRBJ2-7. The CDR3 is 14 amino acids. CDR1 PRHDT and CDR2 FYEKMQ come from the germline V gene (reference sequence). The CDR3 sequence: CASSLGYSMYEQYF. The CDR3 nucleotides are TGTGCCAGCAGCTTAGGGTACAGTATGTACGAGCAGTACTTC.

The chain uses TRBV20-1 and TRBJ1-4; D uncertain. The CDR3 sequence is 14 residues long. Germline CDR1 is DFQATT and CDR2 is SNEGSKA (reference sequence). V was shortened by 5 bases and J by 0 bases, with 10 bases between the two germline ends. The CDR3 sequence is CSALYSATNEKLFF. In nucleotides, the CDR3 is TGCAGTGCTCTATACAGTGCAACTAATGAAAAACTGTTTTTT.

Only a few counts were recorded for this clonotype. V is TRBV28 and J is TRBJ2-5, with TRBD2 matching over 9 bases. From germline, CDR1 is MDHEN and CDR2 SYDVKM. V trimming: 6 bases; J trimming: 2 bases; junction bases outside the gene matches: 7. The CDR3 runs to 15 residues. CDR3 protein: CASRSYAGGQETQYF. CDR3 DNA: TGTGCCAGCAGGTCATATGCGGGGGGGCAAGAGACCCAGTACTTC.